The clone carrying this T cell receptor beta chain occurred once. TCRdb called the 5' RACE reads again in MiXCR, with one record for every CDR3 protein. The data contain about 890,000 distinct CDR3 sequences, about 12% of them singletons. The data are from a study of identical twins. The V gene's germline CDR1 is DFQATT and CDR2 SNEGSKA (reference sequence). The CDR3 spans 16 residues. With V trimmed by 1 base and J by 0 bases, 5 bases remained unmatched. The sample also formed part of further work on yellow fever vaccine responses in identical twins. That paper states: The T cell response to vaccination in identical twins was reportedly partly convergent and partly personalized.

The V and J genes are TRBV20-1 and TRBJ1-2; 10 nucleotides line up with TRBD1. The sequence derives from a woman aged 18-35 years in good health. The sample comprised PBMCs. The CDR3 DNA reads as TGCAGTGCTAGAGCCGGGACAGGGGTGGCTAACTATGGCTACACCTTC. Translated: CSARAGTGVANYGYTF.